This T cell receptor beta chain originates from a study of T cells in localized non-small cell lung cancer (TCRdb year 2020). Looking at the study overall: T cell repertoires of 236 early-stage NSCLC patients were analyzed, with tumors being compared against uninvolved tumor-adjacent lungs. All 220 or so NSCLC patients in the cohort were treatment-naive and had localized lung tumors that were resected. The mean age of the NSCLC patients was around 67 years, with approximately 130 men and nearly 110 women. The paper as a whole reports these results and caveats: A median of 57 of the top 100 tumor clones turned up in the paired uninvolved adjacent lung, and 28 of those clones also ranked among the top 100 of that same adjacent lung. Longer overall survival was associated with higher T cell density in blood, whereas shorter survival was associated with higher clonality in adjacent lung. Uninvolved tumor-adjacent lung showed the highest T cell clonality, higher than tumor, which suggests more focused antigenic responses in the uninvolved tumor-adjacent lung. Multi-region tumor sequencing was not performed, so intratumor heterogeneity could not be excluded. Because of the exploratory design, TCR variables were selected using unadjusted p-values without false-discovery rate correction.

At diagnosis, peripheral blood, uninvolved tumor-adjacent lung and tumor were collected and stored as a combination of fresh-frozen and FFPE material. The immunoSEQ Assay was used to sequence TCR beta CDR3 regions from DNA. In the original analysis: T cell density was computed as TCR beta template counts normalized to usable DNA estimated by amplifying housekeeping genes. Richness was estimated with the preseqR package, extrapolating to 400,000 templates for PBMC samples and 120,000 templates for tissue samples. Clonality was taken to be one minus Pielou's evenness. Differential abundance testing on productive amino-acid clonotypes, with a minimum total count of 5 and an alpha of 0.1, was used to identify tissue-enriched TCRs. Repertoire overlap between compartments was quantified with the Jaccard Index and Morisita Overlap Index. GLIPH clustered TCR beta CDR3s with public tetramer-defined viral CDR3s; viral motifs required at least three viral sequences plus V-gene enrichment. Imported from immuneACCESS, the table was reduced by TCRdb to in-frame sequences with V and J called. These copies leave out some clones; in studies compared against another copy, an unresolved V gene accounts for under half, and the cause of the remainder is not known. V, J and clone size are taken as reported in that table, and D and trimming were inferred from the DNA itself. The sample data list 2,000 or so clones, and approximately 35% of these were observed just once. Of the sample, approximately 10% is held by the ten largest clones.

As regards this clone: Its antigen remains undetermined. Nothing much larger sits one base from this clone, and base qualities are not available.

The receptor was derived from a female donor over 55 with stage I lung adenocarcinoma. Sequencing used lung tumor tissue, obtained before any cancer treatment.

Read as DNA, the sequence is TGTGCCAGCAGCGCTGACAGGGTGGCTTATGGCTACACCTTC. Translated, it reads CASSADRVAYGYTF. The chain joins TRBV28 to TRBJ1-2, with 7 central nucleotides matching TRBD1. Unmatched junction bases come to 9, with V trimmed by 6 bases and J by 5 bases. Based on the germline V gene, the CDR1 and CDR2 sequences are MDHEN and SYDVKM. Taken from cysteine to phenylalanine, the CDR3 has 14 residues. Only the CDR3 DNA stays, 42 bases, in frame from base 1.